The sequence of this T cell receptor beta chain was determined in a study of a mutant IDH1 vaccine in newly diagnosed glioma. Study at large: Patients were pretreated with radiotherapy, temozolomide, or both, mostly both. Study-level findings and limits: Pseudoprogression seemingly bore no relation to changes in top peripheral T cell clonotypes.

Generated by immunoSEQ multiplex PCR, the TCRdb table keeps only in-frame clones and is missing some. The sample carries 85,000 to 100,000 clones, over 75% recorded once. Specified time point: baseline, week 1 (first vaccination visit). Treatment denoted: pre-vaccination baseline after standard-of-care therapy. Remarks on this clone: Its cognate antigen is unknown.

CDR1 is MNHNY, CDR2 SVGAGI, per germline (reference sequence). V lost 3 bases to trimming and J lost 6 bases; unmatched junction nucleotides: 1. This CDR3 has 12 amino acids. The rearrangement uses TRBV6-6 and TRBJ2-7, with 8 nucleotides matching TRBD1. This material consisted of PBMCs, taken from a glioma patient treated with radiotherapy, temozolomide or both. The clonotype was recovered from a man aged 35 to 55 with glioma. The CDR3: CASSYTGGEQYF. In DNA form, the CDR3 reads TGTGCCAGCAGTTATACAGGGGGCGAGCAGTACTTC.